This T cell receptor beta chain emerged from a study of long-term antiretroviral therapy in people with HIV. Study-wide points: Nothing was known about ART adherence, viral resistance or changes in therapy. It was observed that HIV repertoires exhibited narrower CDR3 length ranges than controls. Clones that expanded before ART (that is, prior to treatment) dominated the repertoire at all time points.

Survey-level immunoSEQ v3.0 assays were run. Method: immunoSEQ multiplex PCR; TCRdb's copy keeps in-frame clones and lacks some. The repertoire includes about 48,000 clones, about 86% of them detected once, and approximately 3% sits in the top ten. One or more pre-ART and two or more post-ART PBMC samples were available from each donor. About this clone: What it binds is not known.

The receptor was derived from a woman aged 18-29 years with HIV. The input for sequencing was unsorted PBMCs, taken 0.8 years after starting antiretroviral therapy.

The CDR3 nucleotides are TGTGCCAGCAGCCAAGTGACAGGGGGCCCCCCCAGCTATGGCTACACCTTC. Amino acid sequence: CASSQVTGGPPSYGYTF. V is TRBV14 and J is TRBJ1-2, with 10 bases lining up with TRBD1. The V segment lost 1 base and the J segment 4 bases; nucleotides outside the gene matches: 9. CDR1 is SGHDN and CDR2 is FVKESK in the germline V gene. This CDR3 has 17 residues.